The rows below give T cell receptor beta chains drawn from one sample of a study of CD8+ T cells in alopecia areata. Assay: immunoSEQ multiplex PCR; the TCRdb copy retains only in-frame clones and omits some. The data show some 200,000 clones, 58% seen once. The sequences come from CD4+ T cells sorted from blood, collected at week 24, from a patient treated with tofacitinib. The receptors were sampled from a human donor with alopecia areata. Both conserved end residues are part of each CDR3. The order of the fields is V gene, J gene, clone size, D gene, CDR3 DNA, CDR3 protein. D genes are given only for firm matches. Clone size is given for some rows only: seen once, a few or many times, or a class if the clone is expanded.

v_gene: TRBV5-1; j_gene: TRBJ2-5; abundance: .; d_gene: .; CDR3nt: TGCGCCAGCAGCTTGGGACTACAAGAGACCCAGTACTTC; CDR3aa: CASSLGLQETQYF
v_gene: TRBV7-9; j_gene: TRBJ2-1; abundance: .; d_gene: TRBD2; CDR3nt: TGTGCCAGCAGCATACCTAGCGGGGTTTACAATGAGCAGTTCTTC; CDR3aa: CASSIPSGVYNEQFF
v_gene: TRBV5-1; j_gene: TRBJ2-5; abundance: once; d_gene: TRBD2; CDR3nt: TGCGCCAGCAGCAACAGCGGGGACCAAGAGACCCAGTACTTC; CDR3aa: CASSNSGDQETQYF
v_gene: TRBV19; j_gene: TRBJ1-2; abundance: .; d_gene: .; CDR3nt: TGTGCCAGTAGTGCCCGACAGATAATCTATGGCTACACCTTC; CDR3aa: CASSARQIIYGYTF
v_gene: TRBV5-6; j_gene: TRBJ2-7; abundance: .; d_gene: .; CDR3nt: TGTGCCAGCAGCTTGGTGCGGTTCGACGAGCAGTACTTC; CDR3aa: CASSLVRFDEQYF
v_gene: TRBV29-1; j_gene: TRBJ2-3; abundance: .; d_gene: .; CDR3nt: TGCAGCGTTGATTCGTCCCCAAGTAGGGACACCGGAGTTAATACGCAGTATTTT; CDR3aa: CSVDSSPSRDTGVNTQYF
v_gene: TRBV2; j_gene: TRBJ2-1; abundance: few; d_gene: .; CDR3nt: TGTGCCAGCAGGCCCCCGGGACGGATGAACAATGAGCAGTTCTTC; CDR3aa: CASRPPGRMNNEQFF
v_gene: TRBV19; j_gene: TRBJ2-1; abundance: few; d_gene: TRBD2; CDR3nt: TGTGCCAGTAGTATATCGACTAGCGGGTACAATGAGCAGTTCTTC; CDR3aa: CASSISTSGYNEQFF
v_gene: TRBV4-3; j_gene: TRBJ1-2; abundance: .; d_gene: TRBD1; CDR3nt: TGCGCCAGCAGCCTACGGTGGGGACAGGGTGAGAACTATGGCTACACCTTC; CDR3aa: CASSLRWGQGENYGYTF
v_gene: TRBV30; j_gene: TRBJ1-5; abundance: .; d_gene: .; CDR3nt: TGTGCCTGGAGTACTAGCCACAATCAGCCCCAGCATTTT; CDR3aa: CAWSTSHNQPQHF
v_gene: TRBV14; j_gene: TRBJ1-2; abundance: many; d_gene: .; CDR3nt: TGTGCCAGCAGCCAACGTACCTATGGCTACACCTTC; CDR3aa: CASSQRTYGYTF
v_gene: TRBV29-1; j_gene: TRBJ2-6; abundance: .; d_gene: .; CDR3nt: TGCAGCGTTGAAGATCTTCGGGGCTCTGGGGCCAACGTCCTGACTTTC; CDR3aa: CSVEDLRGSGANVLTF
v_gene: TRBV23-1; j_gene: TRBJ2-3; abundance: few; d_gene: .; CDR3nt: TGCGCCACCGAGGGTCGGGACAACCCCGATTTT; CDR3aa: CATEGRDNPDF
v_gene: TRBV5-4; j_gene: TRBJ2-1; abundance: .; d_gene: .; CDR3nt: TGTGCCAGCAGCGCGGGACTCGAAGACAATGAGCAGTTCTTC; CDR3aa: CASSAGLEDNEQFF
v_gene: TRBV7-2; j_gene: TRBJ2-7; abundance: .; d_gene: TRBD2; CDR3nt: TGTGCCAGCAGCGACCGCGGACCGGGAGCGGGAGGCTCATACGAGCAGTACTTC; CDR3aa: CASSDRGPGAGGSYEQYF
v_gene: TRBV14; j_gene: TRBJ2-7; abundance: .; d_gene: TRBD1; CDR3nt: TGTGCCAGCAGCCGCAAACAGGGGACGGCTTACGAGCAGTACTTC; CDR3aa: CASSRKQGTAYEQYF
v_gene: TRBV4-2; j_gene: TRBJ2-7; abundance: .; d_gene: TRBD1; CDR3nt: TGTGCCAGCAGCCGAGGCGTGGGGACAGGGGCCTACGAGCAGTACTTC; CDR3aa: CASSRGVGTGAYEQYF
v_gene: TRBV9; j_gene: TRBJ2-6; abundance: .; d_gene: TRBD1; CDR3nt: TGTGCCAGCAGCGACAGGGGGTCCGGGGCCAACGTCCTGACTTTC; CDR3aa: CASSDRGSGANVLTF
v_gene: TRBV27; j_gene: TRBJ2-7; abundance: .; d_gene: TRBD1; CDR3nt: TGTGCCAGCAGTTTATGGGACAGGGTCTACGAGCAGTACTTC; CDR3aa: CASSLWDRVYEQYF
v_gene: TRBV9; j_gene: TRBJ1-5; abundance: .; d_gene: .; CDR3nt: TGTGCCACGAATCAGCCCCAGCATTTT; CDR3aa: CATNQPQHF
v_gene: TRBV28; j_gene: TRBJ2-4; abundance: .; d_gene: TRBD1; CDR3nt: TGTGCCAGCAGCCGTGACAGGGCGACGGCCAAAAACATTCAGTACTTC; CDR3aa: CASSRDRATAKNIQYF
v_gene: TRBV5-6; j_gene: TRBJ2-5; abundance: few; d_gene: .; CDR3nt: TGTGCCAGCAGCGGGGGGGGCGAGACCCAGTACTTC; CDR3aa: CASSGGGETQYF
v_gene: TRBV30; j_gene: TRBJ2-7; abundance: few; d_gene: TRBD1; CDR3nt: TGTGCCTGGAGTGTAAGGGGACAGGGGATAACCTACGAGCAGTACTTC; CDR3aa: CAWSVRGQGITYEQYF
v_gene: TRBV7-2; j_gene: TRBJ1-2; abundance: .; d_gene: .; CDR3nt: TGTGCCAGCACCTGGGGGGGAGACTATGGCTACACCTTC; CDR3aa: CASTWGGDYGYTF
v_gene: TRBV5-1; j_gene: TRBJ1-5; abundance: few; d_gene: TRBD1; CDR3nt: TGCGCCAGCAGCAGGACAGGGGGTGGAAATCAGCCCCAGCATTTT; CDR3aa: CASSRTGGGNQPQHF
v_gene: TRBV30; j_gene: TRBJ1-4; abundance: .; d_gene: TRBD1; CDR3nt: TGTGCCTGGGGACCAGGGGGCATAGAGGGGGAAAAACTGTTTTTT; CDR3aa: CAWGPGGIEGEKLFF
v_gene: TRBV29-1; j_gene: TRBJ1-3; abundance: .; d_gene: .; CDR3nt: TGCAGCGTGTTCTCCGTGGGAAACACCATATATTTT; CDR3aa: CSVFSVGNTIYF
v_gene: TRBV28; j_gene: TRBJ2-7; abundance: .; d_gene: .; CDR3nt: TGTGCCCTTTCCCGCGGGGGCGGATACGAGCAGTACTTC; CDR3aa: CALSRGGGYEQYF
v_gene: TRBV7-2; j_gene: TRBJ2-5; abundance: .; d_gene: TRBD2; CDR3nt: TGTGCCAGCAGCTTATCTAGCGGCGTCCAAGAGACCCAGTACTTC; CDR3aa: CASSLSSGVQETQYF
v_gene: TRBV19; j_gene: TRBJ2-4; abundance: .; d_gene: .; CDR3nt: TGTGCCAGTAGTCATGGGGGAGCCAAAAACATTCAGTACTTC; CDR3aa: CASSHGGAKNIQYF
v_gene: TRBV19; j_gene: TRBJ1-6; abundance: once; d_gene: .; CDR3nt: TGTGCCAGTGGAGGGGGGTTATCACCCCTCCACTTT; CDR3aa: CASGGGLSPLHF
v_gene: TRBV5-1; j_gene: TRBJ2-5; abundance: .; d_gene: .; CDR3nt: TGCGCCAGCAGCGGAAGCCCGGGACTGCAAGAGACCCAGTACTTC; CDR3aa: CASSGSPGLQETQYF